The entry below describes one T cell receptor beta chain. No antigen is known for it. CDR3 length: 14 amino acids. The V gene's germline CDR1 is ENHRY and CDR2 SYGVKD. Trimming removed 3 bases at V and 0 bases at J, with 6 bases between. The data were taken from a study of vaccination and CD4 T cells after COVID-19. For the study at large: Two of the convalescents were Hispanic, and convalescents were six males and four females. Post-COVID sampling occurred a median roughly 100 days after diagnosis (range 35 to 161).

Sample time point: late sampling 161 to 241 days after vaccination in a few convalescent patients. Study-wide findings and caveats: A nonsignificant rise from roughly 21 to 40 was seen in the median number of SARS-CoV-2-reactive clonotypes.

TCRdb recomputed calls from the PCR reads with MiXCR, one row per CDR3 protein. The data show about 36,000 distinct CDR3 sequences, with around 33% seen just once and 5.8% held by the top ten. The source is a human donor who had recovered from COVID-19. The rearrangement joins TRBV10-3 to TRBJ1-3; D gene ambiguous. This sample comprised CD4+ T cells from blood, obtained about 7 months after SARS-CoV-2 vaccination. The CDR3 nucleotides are TGTGCCATCAGTGATTTAGACTCTGGAAACACCATATATTTT. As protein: CAISDLDSGNTIYF.